One sample yielded the 30 T cell receptor beta chains listed below, sequenced in a study of blood T cell repertoires in COVID-19. Repertoires were generated with immunoSEQ multiplex PCR, while TCRdb's copy carries only in-frame clones and drops some. The top ten hold roughly 6.2% of the sample, which has about 200,000 clones, approximately 91% seen once. The sample taken for sequencing was peripheral blood. The receptors were sampled from a woman in her thirties or forties who had recovered from COVID-19.

The CDR3 reads CASSLQGERRAFF. The CDR3 DNA reads TGTGCCAGCAGTTTGCAGGGGGAAAGGCGGGCTTTCTTT. The chain recombines TRBV28 with TRBJ1-1; TRBD1 aligns across 7 bases. Losses at the gene ends were 3 bases for V and 11 bases for J; bases not matched to a gene: 9. Germline-derived CDR1 and CDR2 are MDHEN and SYDVKM. CDR3 size: 13 residues.

This clone was observed once. The chain uses TRBV28 and TRBJ1-6; 8 bases are shared with TRBD1. Germline lookup yields CDR1 MDHEN and CDR2 SYDVKM. CDR3 size: 16 residues. V dropped 7 bases and J dropped 4; count of bases not matched to a gene: 9. The CDR3, as DNA: TGTGCCAGCACCCCGGACAGGGCTGTATATAATTCACCCCTCCACTTT. It encodes CASTPDRAVYNSPLHF.

The chain recombines TRBV5-1 with TRBJ2-7; 13 bases map to TRBD2. The germline V gene has CDR1 SGHRS and CDR2 YFSETQ. V was pared by 5 bases and J by 5 bases, with 7 bases of the junction left unmatched. The CDR3 is made up of 15 amino acids. The CDR3, as DNA: TGCGCCAGCAGTTCTGGACTAGCGGGAGTGCACGAGCAGTACTTC. Translation: CASSSGLAGVHEQYF.

V and J are TRBV12-5 and TRBJ1-1; D unresolved. Germline V gene lookup returns CDR1 LGHNT and CDR2 FRNRAP. The CDR3 sequence is 12 residues long. Trimming took 6 bases from V and 8 from J, leaving 13 bases between them. CDR3 in amino acids: CASGSFEGEAFF. The CDR3 region has the DNA TGTGCTAGTGGCTCTTTTGAGGGCGAAGCTTTCTTT.

The chain is built from TRBV30 and TRBJ1-2; D call uncertain. CDR1 is GTSNPN, CDR2 SVGIG, per germline (reference sequence). V was pared by 7 bases and J by 2 bases, with 17 bases between. The CDR3 contains 14 residues. The DNA for the CDR3 is TGTGCCTCCCAGACCCCCGGAGGAAACTATGGCTACACCTTC. It translates to CASQTPGGNYGYTF.

V and J are TRBV6-4 and TRBJ2-3; the match to TRBD2 covers 9 bases. Germline V gene sequence: CDR1 MRHNA, CDR2 SNTAGT. This CDR3 spans 15 amino acids. Germline trimming cut 0 bases from V and 9 bases from J; bases unmatched to any gene: 7. This CDR3 reads CASSDSAGGLPTQYF. The CDR3 DNA is TGTGCCAGCAGTGACTCTGCGGGAGGGCTTCCGACGCAGTATTTT.

This clone showed up just a few times. The rearrangement links TRBV10-2 to TRBJ2-1, with 14 bases fitting TRBD2. This CDR3 contains 14 residues. CDR1 WSHSY and CDR2 SAAADI come from the germline V gene. V lost 5 bases to trimming and J lost 9 bases; unmatched junction nucleotides: 3. The CDR3 here is CASSSGTSGSEQFF. DNA of the CDR3: TGCGCCAGCAGTTCCGGGACTAGCGGGAGTGAGCAGTTCTTC.

The chain has TRBV4-2 and TRBJ2-5; no clear D. Between the trimmed V and J ends, which lost 0 bases and 2 bases, there was a span of 10 bases. CDR3 length: 15 amino acids. Germline V gene sequence: CDR1 LGHNA, CDR2 YNFKEQ. In DNA, the CDR3 is TGTGCCAGCAGCCAAGATAACACAGCTCAAGAGACCCAGTACTTC. As protein: CASSQDNTAQETQYF.

This chain links TRBV7-8 with TRBJ1-1; possible D gene TRBD1, 5 bases. The V end lost 2 bases, the J end lost 2 bases, and 24 bases lay between the germline ends. CDR1 and CDR2 (germline): SGHVS, FQNEAQ. The CDR3 consists of 19 residues. CDR3 sequence reads: CASSLWSGVGQGGNTEAFF. The CDR3 DNA reads as TGTGCCAGCAGCTTATGGTCCGGGGTGGGCCAGGGAGGCAACACTGAAGCTTTCTTT.

V usage is TRBV14 and J usage is TRBJ2-7; 8 bases agree with TRBD2. With V trimmed by 5 bases and J by 3 bases, 9 bases remained unmatched. The CDR3 contains 15 residues. Germline CDR1 SGHDN, CDR2 FVKESK. This chain's CDR3 is CASSSAREGSYEQYF. DNA for the CDR3: TGTGCCAGCAGCTCGGCCCGGGAGGGGAGCTACGAGCAGTACTTC.

The genes are TRBV7-8 and TRBJ2-2, with 7 bases that match TRBD2. CDR3 length equals 17 residues. Germline-derived CDR1 and CDR2 are SGHVS and FQNEAQ. Trimming cost V 0 bases and J 5 bases; bases outside gene matches: 9. The CDR3 DNA is TGTGCCAGCAGCTTAGCGGGCGGGGGATTCTGGACCGGGGAGCTGTTTTTT. Amino acids: CASSLAGGGFWTGELFF.

This chain uses TRBV5-5 with TRBJ1-3; the D is unclear. Per the germline V gene, CDR1 is SGHKS and CDR2 is YYEKEE (reference sequence). The CDR3 is 16 amino acids. V gave up 1 base and J gave up 1 base, with 12 bases separating them. In DNA form, the CDR3 reads TGTGCCAGCAGCTTGACAACTCGAGGATCTGGAAACACCATATATTTT. This gives the protein CASSLTTRGSGNTIYF.

This clone was counted between two and nine times. The chain couples TRBV7-7 to TRBJ2-1; TRBD2 might be the D (6 bases). This CDR3 is built from 13 residues. Germline CDR1 is SSHAT and CDR2 is FNYEAQ (reference sequence). V gave up 4 bases and J gave up 6 bases, with 10 bases separating them. DNA of the CDR3: TGTGCCAGCAGCTCGGGACTCCTCAATGAGCAGTTCTTC. Its protein product is CASSSGLLNEQFF.

The J gene is TRBJ2-7, the V gene TRBV5-8; the D gene is possibly TRBD2 (6 bases). Trimming shortened V by 4 bases and J by 6 bases, and 23 bases separated the two germline ends. The CDR3 runs 16 residues. Germline CDR1 is SGHTS and CDR2 is YDEGEE. The CDR3 region is CASSAPPAGGPGEQYF. Here the CDR3 DNA reads TGTGCCAGCAGCGCTCCTCCAGCCGGAGGGCCGGGCGAGCAGTACTTC.

This clone showed up just a few times. The J gene is TRBJ1-1, the V gene TRBV5-4; TRBD1 matches at 7 bases. The CDR3 has 17 amino acids. The germline V gene encodes CDR1 SGHNT and CDR2 YYREEE (reference sequence). V lost 0 bases and J lost 5; bases outside the gene matches: 13. The CDR3 protein is CASSLDPIRRGRTEAFF. The CDR3 DNA reads TGTGCCAGCAGCTTGGACCCAATACGCAGGGGGAGAACTGAAGCTTTCTTT. The whole variable domain, remainder taken from reference TRBV5-4 and TRBJ1-1, is ETGVTQSPTHLIKTRGQQVTLRCSSQSGHNTVSWYQQALGQGPQFIFQYYREEENGRGNFPPRFSGLQFPNYSSELNVNALELDDSALYLCASSLDPIRRGRTEAFFGQGTRLTVV.

The rearrangement uses TRBV24-1 and TRBJ2-5, with D possibly TRBD1 on 5 matching bases. Looked up from germline, CDR1 is KGHDR and CDR2 is SFDVKD. Trimming left V 3 bases short and J 2 bases short, with 12 bases between. CDR3 length equals 15 residues. The CDR3 spells CATSDTGHGQETQYF. CDR3 DNA sequence: TGTGCCACCAGTGATACCGGACACGGTCAAGAGACCCAGTACTTC.

V and J are TRBV19 and TRBJ2-5; 8 bases match TRBD2. V lost 6 bases, J lost 5 bases, and 5 bases stayed unmatched. Germline V CDR1 and CDR2: LNHDA, SQIVND (reference sequence). CDR3 length: 13 amino acids. CDR3 DNA: TGTGCCAGTAGCCCCGGGACTAGGGAGACCCAGTACTTC. As protein: CASSPGTRETQYF.

This rearrangement joins TRBV5-5 to TRBJ2-5; D is ambiguous. Germline loops: CDR1 SGHKS, CDR2 YYEKEE (reference sequence). The CDR3 runs 14 residues. With 2 bases removed from V and 4 bases from J, the gap between germline ends came to 12 bases. The chain's CDR3 is CASSFEPGSETQYF. CDR3 nucleotide sequence: TGTGCCAGCAGCTTCGAGCCCGGGTCAGAGACCCAGTACTTC.

The genes are TRBV7-6 and TRBJ1-6, with TRBD1 as a possible D gene (6 bases). There are 15 residues in the CDR3. With 7 bases removed from V and 8 bases from J, the gap between germline ends came to 18 bases. Germline V gene lookup returns CDR1 SGHVS and CDR2 FNYEAQ. The CDR3, as DNA: TGTGCCAGCACTCCCCTCGACAGGCCAGATTCACCCCTCCACTTT. Residues: CASTPLDRPDSPLHF.

J is TRBJ2-2 and V is TRBV2, with TRBD1 matching 7 bases. CDR3 length equals 17 residues. V shed 0 bases, J shed 1 base, and the junction held 5 bases outside the gene matches. Germline assignment: CDR1 SNHLY and CDR2 FYNNEI. The CDR3 sequence is CASSEAVDRENTGELFF. The DNA of the CDR3 is TGTGCCAGCAGTGAAGCCGTAGACAGGGAGAACACCGGGGAGCTGTTTTTT.

This chain joins TRBV9 and TRBJ1-1; D not certain. Trimming removed 7 bases from V and 0 bases from J, with 10 bases in between. The CDR3 spans 13 residues. Germline assignment: CDR1 SGDLS and CDR2 YYNGEE. The CDR3 coding sequence is TGTGCCAGCGGATTCGGAGTGAACACTGAAGCTTTCTTT. Protein product: CASGFGVNTEAFF.

This clone has just a few counts. The chain has TRBV6-2 or TRBV6-3 and TRBJ2-1, with TRBD1 identical over 12 bases. V was clipped by 5 bases and J by 9 bases; unmatched bases: 8. Germline values: CDR1 MNHEY, CDR2 SVGEGT. This CDR3 region has 15 residues. The CDR3 protein is CASSARGQGAFEQFF. The CDR3 DNA follows: TGTGCCAGCAGTGCCCGGGGACAGGGGGCGTTTGAGCAGTTCTTC.

The chain couples TRBV19 to TRBJ2-7, with 7 bases that match TRBD1. From germline, CDR1 is LNHDA and CDR2 SQIVND (reference sequence). The V segment lost 1 base and the J segment 3 bases; nucleotides outside the gene matches: 3. This CDR3 is built from 14 residues. Written as DNA, the CDR3 is TGTGCCAGTAGTATAGTGTGGGACAGCTACGAGCAGTACTTC. It codes for CASSIVWDSYEQYF.

The V call is TRBV2, the J call TRBJ1-2, with 8 bases fitting TRBD1. V gave up 6 bases and J gave up 0 bases; unmatched junction bases: 3. Germline V gene lookup returns CDR1 SNHLY and CDR2 FYNNEI. The CDR3 spans 14 residues. The CDR3 region is CASSDRGTNYGYTF. The CDR3 DNA reads as TGTGCCAGCAGCGACAGGGGAACTAACTATGGCTACACCTTC.

The J gene is TRBJ2-7, the V gene TRBV6-6; 15 nucleotides agree with TRBD2. This CDR3 has 15 amino acids. Germline V gene sequence: CDR1 MNHNY, CDR2 SVGAGI (reference sequence). J lost 4 bases, V lost 6 bases, and 4 bases had no gene match. CDR3: CASRGGTSGRYEQYF. The CDR3 DNA sequence: TGTGCCAGCAGGGGGGGGACTAGCGGGAGGTACGAGCAGTACTTC.

The chain recombines TRBV9 with TRBJ2-1; D uncertain. The germline V and J ends were trimmed by 0 bases and 5 bases, with 12 bases remaining between them. The CDR3 is 15 amino acids. The germline V gene has CDR1 SGDLS and CDR2 YYNGEE. CDR3 DNA: TGTGCCAGCAGCGTAGGCCTAGAGAGGCACAATGAGCAGTTCTTC. It translates to CASSVGLERHNEQFF.

The chain has TRBV28 and TRBJ2-7; a weak D match, TRBD2 (6 bases). The CDR3 is made up of 13 amino acids. CDR1 and CDR2 (germline): MDHEN, SYDVKM. Trimming took 5 bases from V and 2 from J, leaving 10 bases between them. This CDR3 reads CASSLTSPYEQYF. CDR3 DNA: TGTGCCAGCAGTCTGACTAGTCCCTACGAGCAGTACTTC.

The V gene is TRBV19, the J gene TRBJ2-6, with 8 bases identical to TRBD2. Per germline, CDR1 LNHDA and CDR2 SQIVND (reference sequence). V was clipped by 5 bases and J by 2 bases; unmatched bases: 11. The CDR3 is made up of 18 amino acids. This CDR3 reads CASSPQTSVDAGANVLTF. The CDR3 DNA follows: TGTGCCAGTAGTCCCCAGACTAGCGTAGACGCTGGGGCCAACGTCCTGACTTTC.

The chain links TRBV7-2 to TRBJ1-2, with 12 bases that match TRBD1. Germline V gene data show CDR1 as SGHTA and CDR2 as FQGNSA. The CDR3 covers 16 residues. The V segment lost 1 base and the J segment 8 bases; nucleotides outside the gene matches: 8. The CDR3, as DNA: TGTGCCAGCAGCTTAGGTACAGGGGGACAGGGGGCAGGCTACACCTTC. Translating it yields CASSLGTGGQGAGYTF.

This chain links TRBV2 with TRBJ1-1, with 12 nucleotides matching TRBD1. This CDR3 contains 13 residues. The V gene end was trimmed by 8 bases and the J gene end by 5 bases; junction bases not matched to a gene: 3. Germline-derived CDR1 and CDR2 are SNHLY and FYNNEI. The CDR3 bases are TGTGCCAGCCTGGGACAGGGGGCGACTGAAGCTTTCTTT. Encoded protein: CASLGQGATEAFF. Complete variable domain (other parts from reference TRBV2 and TRBJ1-1): EPEVTQTPSHQVTQMGQEVILRCVPISNHLYFYWYRQILGQKVEFLVSFYNNEISEKSEIFDDQFSVERPDGSNFTLKIRSTKLEDSAMYFCASLGQGATEAFFGQGTRLTVV.